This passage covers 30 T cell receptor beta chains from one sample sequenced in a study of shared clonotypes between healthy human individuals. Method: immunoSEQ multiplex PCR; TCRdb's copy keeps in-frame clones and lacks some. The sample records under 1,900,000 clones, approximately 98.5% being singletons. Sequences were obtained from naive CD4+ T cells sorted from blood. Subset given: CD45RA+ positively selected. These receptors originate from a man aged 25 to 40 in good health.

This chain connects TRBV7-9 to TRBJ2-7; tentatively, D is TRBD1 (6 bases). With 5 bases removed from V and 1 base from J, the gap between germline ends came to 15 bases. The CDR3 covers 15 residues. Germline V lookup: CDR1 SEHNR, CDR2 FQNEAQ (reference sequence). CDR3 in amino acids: CASSLVTGISYEQYF. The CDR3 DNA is TGTGCCAGCAGCCTCGTAACAGGGATTTCCTACGAGCAGTACTTC.

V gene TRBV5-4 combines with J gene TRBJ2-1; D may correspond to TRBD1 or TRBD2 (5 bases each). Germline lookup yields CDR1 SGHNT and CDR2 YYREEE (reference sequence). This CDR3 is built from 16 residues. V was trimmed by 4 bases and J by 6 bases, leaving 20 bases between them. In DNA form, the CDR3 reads TGTGCCAGCAGCCGGACCGGGGCCCGAGCAGGCAATGAGCAGTTCTTC. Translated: CASSRTGARAGNEQFF.

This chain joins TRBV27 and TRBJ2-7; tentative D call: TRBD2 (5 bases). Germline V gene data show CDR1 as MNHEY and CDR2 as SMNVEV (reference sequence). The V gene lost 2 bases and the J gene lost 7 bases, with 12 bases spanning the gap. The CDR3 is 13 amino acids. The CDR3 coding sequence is TGTGCCAGCAGTTTAAGGGAGTTTTCTGAGCAGTACTTC. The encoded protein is CASSLREFSEQYF.

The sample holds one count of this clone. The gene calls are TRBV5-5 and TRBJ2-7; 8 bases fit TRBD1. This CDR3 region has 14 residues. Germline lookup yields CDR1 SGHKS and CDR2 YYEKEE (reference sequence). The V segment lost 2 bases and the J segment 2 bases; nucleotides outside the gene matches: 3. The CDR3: CASSFGGQAYEQYF. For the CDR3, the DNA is TGTGCCAGCAGCTTCGGGGGACAGGCCTACGAGCAGTACTTC.

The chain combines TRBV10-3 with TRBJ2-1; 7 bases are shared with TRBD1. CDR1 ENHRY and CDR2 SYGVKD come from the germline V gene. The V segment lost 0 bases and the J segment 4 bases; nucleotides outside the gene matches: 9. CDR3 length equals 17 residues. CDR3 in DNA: TGTGCCATCAGTGAGTCGATAGACAGGGACCTATACAATGAGCAGTTCTTC. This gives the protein CAISESIDRDLYNEQFF.

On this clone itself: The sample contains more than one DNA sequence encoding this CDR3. CDR3 region: CASSFGETQYF. CDR3 nucleotide sequence: TGCGCCAGCAGCTTTGGGGAGACCCAGTACTTC. J is TRBJ2-5 and V is TRBV5-1, with no clear D. The CDR3 runs to 11 residues. V was trimmed by 2 bases and J by 5 bases, leaving 4 bases between them. The germline V gene encodes CDR1 SGHRS and CDR2 YFSETQ.

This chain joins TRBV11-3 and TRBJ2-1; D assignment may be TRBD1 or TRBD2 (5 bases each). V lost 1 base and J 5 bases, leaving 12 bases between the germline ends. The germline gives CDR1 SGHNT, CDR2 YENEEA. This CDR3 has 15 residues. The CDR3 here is CASSLGPRENNEQFF. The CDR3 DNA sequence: TGTGCCAGCAGCTTAGGTCCCAGGGAGAACAATGAGCAGTTCTTC.

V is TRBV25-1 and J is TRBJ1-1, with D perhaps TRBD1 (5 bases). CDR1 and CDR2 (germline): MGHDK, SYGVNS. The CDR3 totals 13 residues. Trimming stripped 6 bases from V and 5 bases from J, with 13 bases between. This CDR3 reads CASRGLGGTEAFF. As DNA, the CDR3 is TGTGCCAGCAGGGGGCTGGGGGGAACTGAAGCTTTCTTT. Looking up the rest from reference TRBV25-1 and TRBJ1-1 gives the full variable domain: EADIYQTPRYLVIGTGKKITLECSQTMGHDKMYWYQQDPGMELHLIHYSYGVNSTEKGDLSSESTVSRIRTEHFPLTLESARPSHTSQYLCASRGLGGTEAFFGQGTRLTVV.

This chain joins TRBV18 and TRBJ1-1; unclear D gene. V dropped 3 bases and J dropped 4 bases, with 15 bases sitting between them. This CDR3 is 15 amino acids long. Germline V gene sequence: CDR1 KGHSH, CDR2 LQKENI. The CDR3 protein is CASSPGSGKFTEAFF. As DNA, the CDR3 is TGTGCCAGCTCACCGGGGTCTGGGAAATTCACTGAAGCTTTCTTT.

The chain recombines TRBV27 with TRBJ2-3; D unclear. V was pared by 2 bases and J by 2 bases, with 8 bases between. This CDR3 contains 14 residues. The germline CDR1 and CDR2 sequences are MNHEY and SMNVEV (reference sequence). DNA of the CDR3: TGTGCCAGCAGTTTAAACGGCGCCACAGATACGCAGTATTTT. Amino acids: CASSLNGATDTQYF.

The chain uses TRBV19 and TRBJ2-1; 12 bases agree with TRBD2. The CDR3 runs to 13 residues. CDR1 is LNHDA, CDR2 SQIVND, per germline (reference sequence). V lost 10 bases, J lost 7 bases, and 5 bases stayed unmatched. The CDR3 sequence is CATLAGGLNEQFF. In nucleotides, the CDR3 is TGTGCCACCCTAGCGGGAGGGCTAAATGAGCAGTTCTTC.

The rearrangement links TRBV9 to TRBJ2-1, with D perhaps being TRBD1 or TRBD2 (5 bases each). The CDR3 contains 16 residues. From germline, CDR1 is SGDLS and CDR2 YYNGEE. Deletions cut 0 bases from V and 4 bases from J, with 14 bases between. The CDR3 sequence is CASSVEGQRNYNEQFF. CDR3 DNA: TGTGCCAGCAGCGTAGAGGGGCAGCGGAATTACAATGAGCAGTTCTTC.

CDR3 bases: TGCGCCAGCAGCCAAGATAATCCCGGGGCCCCTGAAGCTTTCTTT. This codes for CASSQDNPGAPEAFF. This chain joins TRBV4-3 and TRBJ1-1, with D perhaps TRBD1 (5 bases). This CDR3 region has 15 residues. Per germline, CDR1 LGHNA and CDR2 YSLEER. The V end was cut by 0 bases, the J end by 6 bases, with 14 bases between.

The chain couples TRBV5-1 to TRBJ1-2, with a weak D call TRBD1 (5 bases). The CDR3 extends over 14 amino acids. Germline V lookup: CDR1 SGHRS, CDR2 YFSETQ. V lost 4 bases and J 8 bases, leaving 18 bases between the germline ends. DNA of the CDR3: TGCGCCAGCAGCCCCGGGACGGTCGAAGGGGGCTACACCTTC. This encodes CASSPGTVEGGYTF.

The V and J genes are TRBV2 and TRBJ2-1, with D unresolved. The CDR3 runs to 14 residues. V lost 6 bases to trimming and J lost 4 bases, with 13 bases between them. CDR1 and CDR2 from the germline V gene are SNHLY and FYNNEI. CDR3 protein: CASSPVQVYNEQFF. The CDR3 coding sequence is TGTGCCAGCAGCCCCGTCCAAGTTTACAATGAGCAGTTCTTC.

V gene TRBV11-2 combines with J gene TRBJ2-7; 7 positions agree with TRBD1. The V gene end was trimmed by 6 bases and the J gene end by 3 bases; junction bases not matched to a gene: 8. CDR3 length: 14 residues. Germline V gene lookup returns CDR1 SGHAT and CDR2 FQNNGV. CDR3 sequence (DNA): TGTGCCAGCAGATTTGGACAGGCGTTCTACGAGCAGTACTTC. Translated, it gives CASRFGQAFYEQYF. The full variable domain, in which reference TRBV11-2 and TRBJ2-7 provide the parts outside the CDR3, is EAGVAQSPRYKIIEKRQSVAFWCNPISGHATLYWYQQILGQGPKLLIQFQNNGVVDDSQLPKDRFSAERLKGVDSTLKIQPAKLEDSAVYLCASRFGQAFYEQYFGPGTRLTVT.

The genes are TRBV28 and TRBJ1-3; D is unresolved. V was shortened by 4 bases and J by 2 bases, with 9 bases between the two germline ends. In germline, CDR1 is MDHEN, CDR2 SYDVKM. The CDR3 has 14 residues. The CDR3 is CASSSQEAGNTIYF. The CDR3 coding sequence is TGTGCCAGCAGTTCTCAAGAGGCTGGAAACACCATATATTTT.

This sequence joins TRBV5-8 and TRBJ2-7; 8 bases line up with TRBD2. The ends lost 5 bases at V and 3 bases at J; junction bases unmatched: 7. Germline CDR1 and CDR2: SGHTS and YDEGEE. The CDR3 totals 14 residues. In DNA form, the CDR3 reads TGTGCCAGCAGGGTACAGCGGGAGCGCTACGAGCAGTACTTC. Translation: CASRVQRERYEQYF. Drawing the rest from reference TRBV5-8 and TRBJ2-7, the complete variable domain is EAGVTQSPTHLIKTRGQQATLRCSPISGHTSVYWYQQALGLGLQFLLWYDEGEERNRGNFPPRFSGRQFPNYSSELNVNALELEDSALYLCASRVQRERYEQYFGPGTRLTVT.

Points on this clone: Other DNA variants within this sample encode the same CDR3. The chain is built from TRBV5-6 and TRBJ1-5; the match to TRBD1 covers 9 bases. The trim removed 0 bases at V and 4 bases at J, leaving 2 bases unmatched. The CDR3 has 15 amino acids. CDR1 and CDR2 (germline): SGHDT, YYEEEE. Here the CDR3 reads CASSLGDRENQPQHF. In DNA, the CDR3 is TGTGCCAGCAGCTTGGGGGACAGGGAAAATCAGCCCCAGCATTTT. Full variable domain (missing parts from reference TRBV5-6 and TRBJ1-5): DAGVTQSPTHLIKTRGQQVTLRCSPKSGHDTVSWYQQALGQGPQFIFQYYEEEERQRGNFPDRFSGHQFPNYSSELNVNALLLGDSALYLCASSLGDRENQPQHFGDGTRLSIL.

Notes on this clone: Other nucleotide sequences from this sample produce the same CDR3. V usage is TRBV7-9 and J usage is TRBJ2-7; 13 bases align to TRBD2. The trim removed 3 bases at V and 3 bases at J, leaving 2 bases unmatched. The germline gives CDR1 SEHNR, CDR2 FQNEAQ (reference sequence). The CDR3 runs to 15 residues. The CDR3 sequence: CASSLTSGRSYEQYF. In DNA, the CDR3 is TGTGCCAGCAGCTTGACTAGCGGGAGGAGCTACGAGCAGTACTTC.

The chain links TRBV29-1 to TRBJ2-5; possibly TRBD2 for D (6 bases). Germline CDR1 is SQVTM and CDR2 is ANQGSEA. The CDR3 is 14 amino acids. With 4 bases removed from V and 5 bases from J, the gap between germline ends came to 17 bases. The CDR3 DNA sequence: TGCAGCGTTGCTGGTCCCGGGAGTATCGAGACCCAGTACTTC. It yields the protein CSVAGPGSIETQYF.

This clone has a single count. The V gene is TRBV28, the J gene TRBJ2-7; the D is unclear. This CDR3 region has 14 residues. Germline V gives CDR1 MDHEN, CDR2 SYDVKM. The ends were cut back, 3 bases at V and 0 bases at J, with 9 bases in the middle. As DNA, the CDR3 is TGTGCCAGCAGTTTCGTGGGTAGCTCCTACGAGCAGTACTTC. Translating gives CASSFVGSSYEQYF. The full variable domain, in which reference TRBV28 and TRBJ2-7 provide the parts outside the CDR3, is DVKVTQSSRYLVKRTGEKVFLECVQDMDHENMFWYRQDPGLGLRLIYFSYDVKMKEKGDIPEGYSVSREKKERFSLILESASTNQTSMYLCASSFVGSSYEQYFGPGTRLTVT.

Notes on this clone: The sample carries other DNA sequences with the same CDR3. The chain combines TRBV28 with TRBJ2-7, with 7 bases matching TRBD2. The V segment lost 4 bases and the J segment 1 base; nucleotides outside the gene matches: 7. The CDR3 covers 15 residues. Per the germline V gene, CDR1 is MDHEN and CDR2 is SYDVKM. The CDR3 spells CASSSAGVSSYEQYF. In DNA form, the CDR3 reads TGTGCCAGCAGTTCCGCGGGAGTCTCATCCTACGAGCAGTACTTC.

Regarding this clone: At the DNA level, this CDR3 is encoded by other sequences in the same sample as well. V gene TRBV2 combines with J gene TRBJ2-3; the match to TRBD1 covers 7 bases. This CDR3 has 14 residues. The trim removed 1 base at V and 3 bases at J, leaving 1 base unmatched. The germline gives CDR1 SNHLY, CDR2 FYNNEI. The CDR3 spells CASSEGQGTDTQYF. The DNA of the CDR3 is TGTGCCAGCAGTGAAGGACAGGGAACAGATACGCAGTATTTT.

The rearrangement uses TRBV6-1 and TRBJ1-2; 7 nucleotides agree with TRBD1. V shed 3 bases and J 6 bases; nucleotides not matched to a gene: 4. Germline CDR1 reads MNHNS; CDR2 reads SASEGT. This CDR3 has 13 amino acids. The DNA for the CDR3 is TGTGCCAGCAGTGACCCCGGGACAGATGGCTACACCTTC. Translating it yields CASSDPGTDGYTF.

CDR3 DNA sequence: TGTGCCAGTAGTATGTTCTGGGACAATCAGCCCCAGCATTTT. This codes for CASSMFWDNQPQHF. The rearrangement joins TRBV19 to TRBJ1-5; D uncertain. V lost 3 bases and J lost 3, with 9 bases in between. Germline V gene data show CDR1 as LNHDA and CDR2 as SQIVND (reference sequence). The CDR3 covers 14 residues.

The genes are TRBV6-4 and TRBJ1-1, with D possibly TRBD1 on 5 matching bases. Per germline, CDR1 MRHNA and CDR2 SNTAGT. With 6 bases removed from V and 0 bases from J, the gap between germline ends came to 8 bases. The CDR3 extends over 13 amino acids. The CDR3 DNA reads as TGTGCCAGCAGAAGACAGTTGAACACTGAAGCTTTCTTT. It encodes CASRRQLNTEAFF.

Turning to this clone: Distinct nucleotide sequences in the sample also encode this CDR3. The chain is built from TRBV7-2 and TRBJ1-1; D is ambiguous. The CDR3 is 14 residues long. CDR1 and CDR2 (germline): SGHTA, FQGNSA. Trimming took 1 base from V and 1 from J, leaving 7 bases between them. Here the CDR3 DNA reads TGTGCCAGCAGCTTAGTGGGTTGGAACACTGAAGCTTTCTTT. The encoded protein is CASSLVGWNTEAFF.

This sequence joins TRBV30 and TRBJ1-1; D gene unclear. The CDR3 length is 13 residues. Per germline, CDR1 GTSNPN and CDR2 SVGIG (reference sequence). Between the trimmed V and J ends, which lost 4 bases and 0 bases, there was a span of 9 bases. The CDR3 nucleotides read TGTGCCTGGAATCCCGGGATGAACACTGAAGCTTTCTTT. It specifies CAWNPGMNTEAFF.

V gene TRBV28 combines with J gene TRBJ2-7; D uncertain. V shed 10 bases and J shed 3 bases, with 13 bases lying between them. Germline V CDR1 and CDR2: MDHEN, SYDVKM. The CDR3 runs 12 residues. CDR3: CATSGRYYEQYF. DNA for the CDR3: TGTGCCACCTCGGGCCGTTACTACGAGCAGTACTTC.